This record looks at one T cell receptor (beta chain) sequence and its context. The antigen is not known. Healthy donors of bone marrow made up the group. With 11 bases removed from V and 5 bases from J, the gap between germline ends came to 21 bases. Looked up from germline, CDR1 is SEHNR and CDR2 is FQNEAQ (reference sequence). The CDR3 is made up of 14 amino acids. The study ran its PCR with 60 Vbeta and 13 Jbeta primers. Libraries were prepared by immunoSEQ multiplex PCR; TCRdb keeps only in-frame clonotypes and omits some of them. The table includes 100,000 to 150,000 clones, 80% to 90% detected once. This record comes from a study of cytomegalovirus exposure and HLA in healthy donors. Study-wide results and caveats: In vitro assays verified that a few CMV-associated chains recognized CMV antigens specifically. No immune exposure information besides CMV serostatus was available.

This receptor was obtained from a woman aged 35 to 49 in good health and CMV-seropositive. The chain has TRBV7-9 and TRBJ2-5; D is uncertain. Sequencing was done on a sample of PBMCs. CDR3 nucleotide sequence: TGTGCCGATGCTGAGAGTTCGATATCGGAGACCCAGTACTTC. Translated, it gives CADAESSISETQYF.